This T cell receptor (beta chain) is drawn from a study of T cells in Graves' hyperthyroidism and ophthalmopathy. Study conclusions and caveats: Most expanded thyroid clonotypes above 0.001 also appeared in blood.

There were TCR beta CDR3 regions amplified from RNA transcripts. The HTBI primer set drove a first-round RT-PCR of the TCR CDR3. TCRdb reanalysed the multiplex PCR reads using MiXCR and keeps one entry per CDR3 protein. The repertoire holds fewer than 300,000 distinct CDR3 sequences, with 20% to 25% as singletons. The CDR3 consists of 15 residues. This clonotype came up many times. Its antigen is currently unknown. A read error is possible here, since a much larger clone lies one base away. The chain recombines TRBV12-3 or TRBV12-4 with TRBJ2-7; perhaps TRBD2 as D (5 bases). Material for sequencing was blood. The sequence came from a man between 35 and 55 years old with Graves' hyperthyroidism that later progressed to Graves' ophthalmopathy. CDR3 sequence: CTSSQKRVSTYEQYF. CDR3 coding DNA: TGTACCAGCAGCCAGAAGAGGGTATCCACCTACGAGCAGTACTTC.